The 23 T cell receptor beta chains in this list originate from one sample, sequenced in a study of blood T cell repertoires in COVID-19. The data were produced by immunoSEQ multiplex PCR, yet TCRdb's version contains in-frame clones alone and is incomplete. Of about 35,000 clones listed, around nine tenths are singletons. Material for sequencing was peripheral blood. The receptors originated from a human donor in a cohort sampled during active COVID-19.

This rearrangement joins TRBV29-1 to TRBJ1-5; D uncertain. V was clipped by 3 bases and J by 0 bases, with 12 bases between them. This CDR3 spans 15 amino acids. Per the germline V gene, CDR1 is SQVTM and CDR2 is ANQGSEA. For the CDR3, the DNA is TGCAGCGTTGATGCGGCAGAGTCTAGCAATCAGCCCCAGCATTTT. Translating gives CSVDAAESSNQPQHF.

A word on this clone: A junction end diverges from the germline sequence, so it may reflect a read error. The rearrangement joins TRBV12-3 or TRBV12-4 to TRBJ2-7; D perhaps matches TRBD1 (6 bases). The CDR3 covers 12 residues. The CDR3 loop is CASRKGVYGQYF. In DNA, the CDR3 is TGTGCCAGCAGGAAGGGGGTCTACGGGCAGTACTTC.

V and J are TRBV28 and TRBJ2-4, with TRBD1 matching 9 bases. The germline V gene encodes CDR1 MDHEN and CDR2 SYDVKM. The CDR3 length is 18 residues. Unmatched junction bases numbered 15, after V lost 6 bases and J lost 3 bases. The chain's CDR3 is CASRGTGGALLGKNIQYF. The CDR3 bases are TGTGCCAGCAGAGGAACAGGGGGCGCCCTGTTAGGCAAAAACATTCAGTACTTC.

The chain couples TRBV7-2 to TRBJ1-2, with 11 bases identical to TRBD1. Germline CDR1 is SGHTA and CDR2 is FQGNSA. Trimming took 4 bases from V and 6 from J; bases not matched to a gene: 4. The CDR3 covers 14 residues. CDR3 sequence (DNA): TGTGCCAGCAGCTCCAGGACAGGGGGCAATGGCTACACCTTC. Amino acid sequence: CASSSRTGGNGYTF. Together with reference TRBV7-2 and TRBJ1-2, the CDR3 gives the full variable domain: GAGVSQSPSNKVTEKGKDVELRCDPISGHTALYWYRQSLGQGLEFLIYFQGNSAPDKSGLPSDRFSAERTGGSVSTLTIQRTQQEDSAVYLCASSSRTGGNGYTFGSGTRLTVV.

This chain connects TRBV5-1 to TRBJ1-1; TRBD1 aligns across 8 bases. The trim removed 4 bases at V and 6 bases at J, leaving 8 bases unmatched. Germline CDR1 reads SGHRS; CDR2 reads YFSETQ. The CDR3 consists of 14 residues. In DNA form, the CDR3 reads TGCGCCAGCAGCCAGGGGGCCAGTCGGCCTGAAGCTTTCTTT. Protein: CASSQGASRPEAFF. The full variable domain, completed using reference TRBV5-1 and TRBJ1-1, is KAGVTQTPRYLIKTRGQQVTLSCSPISGHRSVSWYQQTPGQGLQFLFEYFSETQRNKGNFPGRFSGRQFSNSRSEMNVSTLELGDSALYLCASSQGASRPEAFFGQGTRLTVV.

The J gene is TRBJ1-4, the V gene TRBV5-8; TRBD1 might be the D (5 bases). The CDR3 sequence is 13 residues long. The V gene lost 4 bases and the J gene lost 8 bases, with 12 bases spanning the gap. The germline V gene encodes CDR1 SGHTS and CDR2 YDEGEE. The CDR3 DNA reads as TGTGCCAGCAGCCTGGAAGCAGGGGAAAAACTGTTTTTT. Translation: CASSLEAGEKLFF.

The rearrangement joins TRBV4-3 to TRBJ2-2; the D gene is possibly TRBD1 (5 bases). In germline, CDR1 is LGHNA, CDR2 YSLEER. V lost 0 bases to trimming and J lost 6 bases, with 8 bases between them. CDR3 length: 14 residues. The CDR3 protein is CASSQDQGPGELFF. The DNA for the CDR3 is TGCGCCAGCAGCCAAGATCAGGGTCCCGGGGAGCTGTTTTTT.

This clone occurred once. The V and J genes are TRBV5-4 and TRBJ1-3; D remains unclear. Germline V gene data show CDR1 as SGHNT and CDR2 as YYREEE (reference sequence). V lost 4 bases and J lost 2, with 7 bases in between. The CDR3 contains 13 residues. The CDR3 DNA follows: TGTGCCAGCAGCCGGTTGACTGGAAACACCATATATTTT. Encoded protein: CASSRLTGNTIYF.

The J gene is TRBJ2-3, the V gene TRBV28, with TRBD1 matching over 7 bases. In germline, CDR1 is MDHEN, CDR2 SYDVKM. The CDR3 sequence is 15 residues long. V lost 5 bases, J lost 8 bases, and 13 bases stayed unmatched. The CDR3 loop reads CASSQGSGGLGTQYF. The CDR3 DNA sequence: TGTGCCAGCAGTCAGGGGTCAGGGGGATTGGGTACGCAGTATTTT.

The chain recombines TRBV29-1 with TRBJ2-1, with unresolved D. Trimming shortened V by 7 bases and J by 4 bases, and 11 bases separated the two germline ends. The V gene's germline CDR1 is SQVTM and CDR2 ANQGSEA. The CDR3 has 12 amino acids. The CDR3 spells CSAQTPYNEQFF. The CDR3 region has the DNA TGCAGCGCCCAGACACCTTACAATGAGCAGTTCTTC.

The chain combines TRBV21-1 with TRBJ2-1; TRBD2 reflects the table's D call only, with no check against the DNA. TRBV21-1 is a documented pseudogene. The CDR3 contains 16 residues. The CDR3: CASSPTPGLAYNEQFF. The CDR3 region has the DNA TGTGCCAGCAGCCCTACACCGGGACTAGCTTATAATGAGCAGTTCTTC.

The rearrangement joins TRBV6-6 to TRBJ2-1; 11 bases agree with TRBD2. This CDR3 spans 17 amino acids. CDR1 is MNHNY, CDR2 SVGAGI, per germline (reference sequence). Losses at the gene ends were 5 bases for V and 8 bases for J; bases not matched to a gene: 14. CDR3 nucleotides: TGTGCCAGCAGTCCCCTAGCGGGAGGCAAGGTCAGGGATGAGCAGTTCTTC. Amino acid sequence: CASSPLAGGKVRDEQFF.

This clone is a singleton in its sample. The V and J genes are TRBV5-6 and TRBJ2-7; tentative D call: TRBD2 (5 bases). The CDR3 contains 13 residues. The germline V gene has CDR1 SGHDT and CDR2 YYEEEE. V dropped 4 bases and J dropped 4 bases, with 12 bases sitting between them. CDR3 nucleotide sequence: TGTGCCAGCAGCCTACTCCTAGCTTACGAGCAGTACTTC. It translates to CASSLLLAYEQYF.

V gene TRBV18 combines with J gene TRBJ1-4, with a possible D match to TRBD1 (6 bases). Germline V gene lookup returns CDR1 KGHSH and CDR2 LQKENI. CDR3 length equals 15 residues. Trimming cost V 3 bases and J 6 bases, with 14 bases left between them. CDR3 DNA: TGTGCCAGCTCACCCCGCGGGGGCGGTGATGAAAAACTGTTTTTT. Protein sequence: CASSPRGGGDEKLFF.

The CDR3 bases are TGTGCCAGCAGCACAGGGACTATCACCTACGAGCAGTACTTC. Protein sequence: CASSTGTITYEQYF. V gene TRBV6-5 combines with J gene TRBJ2-7; D is possibly TRBD2 (7 bases). The CDR3 sequence is 14 residues long. Between the trimmed V and J ends, which lost 6 bases and 2 bases, there was a span of 14 bases. Germline CDR1 is MNHEY and CDR2 is SVGAGI.

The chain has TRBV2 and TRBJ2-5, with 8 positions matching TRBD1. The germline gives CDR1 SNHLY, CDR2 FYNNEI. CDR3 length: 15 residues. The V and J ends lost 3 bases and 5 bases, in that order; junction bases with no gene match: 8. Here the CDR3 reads CASSDGRGRSETQYF. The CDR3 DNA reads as TGTGCCAGCAGTGACGGCAGGGGGCGATCGGAGACCCAGTACTTC. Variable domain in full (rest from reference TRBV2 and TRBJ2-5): EPEVTQTPSHQVTQMGQEVILRCVPISNHLYFYWYRQILGQKVEFLVSFYNNEISEKSEIFDDQFSVERPDGSNFTLKIRSTKLEDSAMYFCASSDGRGRSETQYFGPGTRLLVL.

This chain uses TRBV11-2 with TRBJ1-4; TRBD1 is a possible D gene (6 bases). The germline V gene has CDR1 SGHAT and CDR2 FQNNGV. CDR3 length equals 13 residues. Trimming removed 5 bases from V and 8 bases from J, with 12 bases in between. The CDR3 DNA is TGTGCCAGCAGCAACAGGGATAGCGAAAAACTGTTTTTT. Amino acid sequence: CASSNRDSEKLFF.

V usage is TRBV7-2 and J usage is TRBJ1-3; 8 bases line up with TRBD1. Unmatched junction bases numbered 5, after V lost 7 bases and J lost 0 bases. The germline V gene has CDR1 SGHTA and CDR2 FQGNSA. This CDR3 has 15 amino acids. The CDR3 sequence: CASTIDRGSGNTIYF. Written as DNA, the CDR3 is TGTGCCAGCACCATAGACAGGGGCTCTGGAAACACCATATATTTT.

The CDR3: CASSPFGGVGDTQYF. As DNA, the CDR3 is TGTGCCAGCAGTCCGTTTGGCGGGGTAGGAGATACGCAGTATTTT. The V gene is TRBV6-6, the J gene TRBJ2-3; perhaps TRBD2 as D (6 bases). This CDR3 is 15 amino acids long. Germline assignment: CDR1 MNHNY and CDR2 SVGAGI (reference sequence). Between the trimmed V and J ends, which lost 5 bases and 5 bases, there was a span of 17 bases.

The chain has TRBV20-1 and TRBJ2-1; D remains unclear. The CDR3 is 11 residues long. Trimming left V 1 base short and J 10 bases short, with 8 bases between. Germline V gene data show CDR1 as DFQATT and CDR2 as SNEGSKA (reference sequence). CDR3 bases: TGCAGTGCTAGAGTGGTCAGGGAGCAGTTCTTC. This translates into CSARVVREQFF.

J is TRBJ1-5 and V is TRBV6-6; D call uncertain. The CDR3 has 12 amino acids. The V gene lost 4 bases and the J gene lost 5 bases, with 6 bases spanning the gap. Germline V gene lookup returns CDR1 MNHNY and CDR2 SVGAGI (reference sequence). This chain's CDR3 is CASSLGDQPQHF. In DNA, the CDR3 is TGTGCCAGCAGTTTGGGAGATCAGCCCCAGCATTTT.

This chain's CDR3 is CASSLTGGDSPLHF. CDR3 nucleotide sequence: TGTGCCAGCAGCTTGACAGGGGGCGATTCACCCCTCCACTTT. The genes are TRBV7-2 and TRBJ1-6; 10 bases fit TRBD1. CDR1 SGHTA and CDR2 FQGNSA come from the germline V gene. The J segment lost 8 bases and the V segment lost 3 bases, leaving 1 base of the junction unmatched. The length of the CDR3 is 14 residues.

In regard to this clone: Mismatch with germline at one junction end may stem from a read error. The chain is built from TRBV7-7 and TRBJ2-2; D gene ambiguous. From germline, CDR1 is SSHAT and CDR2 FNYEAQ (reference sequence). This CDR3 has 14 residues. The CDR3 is CASSSARNTGELFF. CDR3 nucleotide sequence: TGTGCTAGCAGCTCAGCCAGGAACACCGGGGAGCTGTTTTTT.